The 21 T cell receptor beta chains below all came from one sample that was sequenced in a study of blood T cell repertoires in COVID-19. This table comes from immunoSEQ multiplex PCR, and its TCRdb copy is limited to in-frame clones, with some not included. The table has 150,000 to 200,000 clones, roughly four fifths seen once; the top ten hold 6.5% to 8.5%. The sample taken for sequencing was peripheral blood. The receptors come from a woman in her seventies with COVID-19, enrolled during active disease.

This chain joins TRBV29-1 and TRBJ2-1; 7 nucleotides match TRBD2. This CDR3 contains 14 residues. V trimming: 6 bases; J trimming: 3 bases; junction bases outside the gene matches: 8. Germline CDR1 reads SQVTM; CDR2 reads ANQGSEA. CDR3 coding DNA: TGCAGCGTGGCCCAGCGGGGAGACTACAATGAGCAGTTCTTC. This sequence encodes CSVAQRGDYNEQFF.

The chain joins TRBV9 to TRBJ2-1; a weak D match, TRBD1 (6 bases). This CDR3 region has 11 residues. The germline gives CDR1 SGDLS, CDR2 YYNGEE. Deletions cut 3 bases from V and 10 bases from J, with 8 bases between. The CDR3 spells CASSADREQFF. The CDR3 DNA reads TGTGCCAGCAGCGCTGACAGGGAGCAGTTCTTC. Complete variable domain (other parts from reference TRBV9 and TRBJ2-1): DSGVTQTPKHLITATGQRVTLRCSPRSGDLSVYWYQQSLDQGLQFLIQYYNGEERAKGNILERFSAQQFPDLHSELNLSSLELGDSALYFCASSADREQFFGPGTRLTVL.

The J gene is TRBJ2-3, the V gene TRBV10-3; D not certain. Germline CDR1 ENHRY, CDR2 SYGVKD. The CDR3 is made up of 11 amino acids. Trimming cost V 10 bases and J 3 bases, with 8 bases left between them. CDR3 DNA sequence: TGTGCCACCCTAAAGACAGATACGCAGTATTTT. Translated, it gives CATLKTDTQYF.

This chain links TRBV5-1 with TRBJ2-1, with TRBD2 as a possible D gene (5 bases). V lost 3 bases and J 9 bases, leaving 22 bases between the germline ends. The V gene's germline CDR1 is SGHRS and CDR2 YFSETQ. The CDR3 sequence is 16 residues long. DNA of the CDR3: TGCGCCAGCAGCTCTCCAGCGCGGCCGTCCGGAGGTGAGCAGTTCTTC. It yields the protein CASSSPARPSGGEQFF.

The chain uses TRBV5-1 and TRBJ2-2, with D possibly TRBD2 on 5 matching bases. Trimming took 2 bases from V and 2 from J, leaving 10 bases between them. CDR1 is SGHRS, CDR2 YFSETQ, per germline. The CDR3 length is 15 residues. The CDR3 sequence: CASSFRGSNTGELFF. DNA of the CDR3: TGCGCCAGCAGCTTTAGAGGGTCAAACACCGGGGAGCTGTTTTTT.

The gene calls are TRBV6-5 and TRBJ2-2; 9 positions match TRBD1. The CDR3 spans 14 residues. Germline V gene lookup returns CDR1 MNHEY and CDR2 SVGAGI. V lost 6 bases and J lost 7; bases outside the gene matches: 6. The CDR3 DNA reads TGTGCCAGCAGAGGGACAGGGAATAACGGGGAGCTGTTTTTT. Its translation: CASRGTGNNGELFF.

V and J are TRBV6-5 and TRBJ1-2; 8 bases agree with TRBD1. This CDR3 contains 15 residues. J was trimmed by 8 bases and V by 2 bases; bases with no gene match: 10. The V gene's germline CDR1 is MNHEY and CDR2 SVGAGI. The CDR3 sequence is CASSYKQGALGGYTF. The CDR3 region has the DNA TGTGCCAGCAGTTACAAGCAGGGGGCGCTGGGAGGCTACACCTTC.

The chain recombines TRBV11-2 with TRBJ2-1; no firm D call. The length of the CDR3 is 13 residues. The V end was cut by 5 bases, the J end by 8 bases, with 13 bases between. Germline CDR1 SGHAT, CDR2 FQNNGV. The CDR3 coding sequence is TGTGCCAGCAGCCCAGATGGCGGCCATGAGCAGTTCTTC. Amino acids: CASSPDGGHEQFF. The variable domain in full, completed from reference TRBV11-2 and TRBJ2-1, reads EAGVAQSPRYKIIEKRQSVAFWCNPISGHATLYWYQQILGQGPKLLIQFQNNGVVDDSQLPKDRFSAERLKGVDSTLKIQPAKLEDSAVYLCASSPDGGHEQFFGPGTRLTVL.

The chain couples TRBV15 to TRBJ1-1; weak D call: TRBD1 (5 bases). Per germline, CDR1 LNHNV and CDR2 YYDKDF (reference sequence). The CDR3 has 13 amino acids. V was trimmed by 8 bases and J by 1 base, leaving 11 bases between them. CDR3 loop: CATLQAENTEAFF. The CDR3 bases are TGTGCCACCTTACAGGCGGAGAACACTGAAGCTTTCTTT.

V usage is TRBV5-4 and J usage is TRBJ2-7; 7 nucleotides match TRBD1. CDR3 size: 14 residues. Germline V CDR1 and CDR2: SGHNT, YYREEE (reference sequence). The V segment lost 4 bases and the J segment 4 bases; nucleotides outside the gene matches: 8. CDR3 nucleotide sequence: TGTGCCAGCAGCCCTGGGGGACAGAGGTACGAGCAGTACTTC. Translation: CASSPGGQRYEQYF.

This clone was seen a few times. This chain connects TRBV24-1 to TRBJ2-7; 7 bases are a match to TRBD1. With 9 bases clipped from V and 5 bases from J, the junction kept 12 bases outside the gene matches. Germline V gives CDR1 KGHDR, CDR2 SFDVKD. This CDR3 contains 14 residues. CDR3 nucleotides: TGTGCCACCGGGCCGAAGGGCAGGGGGAACGAGCAGTACTTC. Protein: CATGPKGRGNEQYF.

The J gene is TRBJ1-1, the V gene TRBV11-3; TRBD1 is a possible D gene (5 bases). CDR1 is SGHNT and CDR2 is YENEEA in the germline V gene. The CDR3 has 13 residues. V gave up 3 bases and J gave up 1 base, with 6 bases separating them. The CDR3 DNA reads TGTGCCAGCAGCTTTGGGGCGAACACTGAAGCTTTCTTT. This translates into CASSFGANTEAFF.

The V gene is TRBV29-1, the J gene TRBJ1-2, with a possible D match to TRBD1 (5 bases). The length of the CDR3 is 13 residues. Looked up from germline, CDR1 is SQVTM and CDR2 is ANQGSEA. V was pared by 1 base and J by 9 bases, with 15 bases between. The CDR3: CSVEGNGGRSYTF. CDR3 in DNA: TGCAGCGTTGAAGGTAACGGGGGTCGGAGCTACACCTTC.

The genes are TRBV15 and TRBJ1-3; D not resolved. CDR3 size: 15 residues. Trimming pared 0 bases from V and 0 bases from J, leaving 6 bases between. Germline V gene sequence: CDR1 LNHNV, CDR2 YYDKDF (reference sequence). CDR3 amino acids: CATSRDPGSGNTIYF. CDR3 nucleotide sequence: TGTGCCACCAGCAGAGATCCCGGCTCTGGAAACACCATATATTTT. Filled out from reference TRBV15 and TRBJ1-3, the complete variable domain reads DAMVIQNPRYQVTQFGKPVTLSCSQTLNHNVMYWYQQKSSQAPKLLFHYYDKDFNNEADTPDNFQSRRPNTSFCFLDIRSPGLGDTAMYLCATSRDPGSGNTIYFGEGSWLTVV.

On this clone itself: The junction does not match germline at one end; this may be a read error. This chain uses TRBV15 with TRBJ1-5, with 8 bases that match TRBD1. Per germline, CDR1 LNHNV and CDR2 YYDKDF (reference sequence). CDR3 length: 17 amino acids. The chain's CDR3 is CATSRGMRGTGNQPQHF. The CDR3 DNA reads TGTGCCACCAGCAGAGGGATGCGTGGGACAGGCAACCAGCCCCAGCATTTT.

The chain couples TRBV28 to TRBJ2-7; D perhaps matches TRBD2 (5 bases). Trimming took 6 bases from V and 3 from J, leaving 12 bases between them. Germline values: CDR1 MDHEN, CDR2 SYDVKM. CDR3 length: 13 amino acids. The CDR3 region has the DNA TGTGCCAGCAGGAGCGGCTCTAGCTACGAGCAGTACTTC. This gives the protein CASRSGSSYEQYF.

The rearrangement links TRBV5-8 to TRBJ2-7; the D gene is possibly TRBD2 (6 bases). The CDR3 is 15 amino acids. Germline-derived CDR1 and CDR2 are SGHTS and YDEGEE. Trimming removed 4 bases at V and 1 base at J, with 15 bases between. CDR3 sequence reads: CASSLRTSGSYEQYF. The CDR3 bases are TGTGCCAGCAGCCTCCGGACCAGCGGGTCCTACGAGCAGTACTTC.

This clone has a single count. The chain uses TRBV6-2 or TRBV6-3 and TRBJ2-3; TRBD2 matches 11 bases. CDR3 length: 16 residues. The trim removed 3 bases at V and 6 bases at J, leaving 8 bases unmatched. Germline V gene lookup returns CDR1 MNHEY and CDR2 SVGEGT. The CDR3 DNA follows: TGTGCCAGCAGTTATTTAGCGGGAGGGCCTTGGGATACGCAGTATTTT. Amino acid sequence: CASSYLAGGPWDTQYF.

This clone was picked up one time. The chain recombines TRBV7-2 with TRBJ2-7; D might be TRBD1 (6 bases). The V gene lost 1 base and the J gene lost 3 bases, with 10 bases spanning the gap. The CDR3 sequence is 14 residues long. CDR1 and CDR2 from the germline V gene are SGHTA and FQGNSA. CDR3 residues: CASSLGQENYEQYF. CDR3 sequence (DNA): TGTGCCAGCAGCTTAGGACAGGAAAACTACGAGCAGTACTTC.

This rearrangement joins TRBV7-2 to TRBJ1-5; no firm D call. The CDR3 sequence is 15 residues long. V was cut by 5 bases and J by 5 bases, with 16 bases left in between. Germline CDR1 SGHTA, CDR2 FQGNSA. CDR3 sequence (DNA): TGTGCCAGCAGCCCCGGGATTTCCTTCCATCAGCCCCAGCATTTT. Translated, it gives CASSPGISFHQPQHF.

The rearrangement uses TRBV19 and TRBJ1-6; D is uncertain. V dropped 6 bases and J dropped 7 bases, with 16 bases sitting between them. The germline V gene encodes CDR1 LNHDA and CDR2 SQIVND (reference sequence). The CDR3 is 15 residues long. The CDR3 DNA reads TGTGCCAGTAGATCGGGTGGTTGGGAGAATTCACCCCTCCACTTT. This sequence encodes CASRSGGWENSPLHF.